This T cell receptor (beta chain) was identified during a study of T cell responses to AZD1222 COVID-19 vaccine (dated by TCRdb to about 2021). About the investigation overall: TCR sequencing covered over 230 trial participants: about 210 given two doses of AZD1222 and approximately 26 given two doses of MenACWY control vaccine. Enrollment into the trials was organized by age into subgroups of 18-55, 56-69 and 70-plus years, and those subgroups contained roughly 150, 30 and 60 TCR-sequenced participants, respectively. General findings and caveats noted by the study authors: The vaccine-associated CD4 TCRs covered the entire spike protein, and the dominant responses fell in regions 160-218 and 743-854. Because no day 14 peak-response samples were available, repertoires were characterized only after the peak T cell response. Most participants were white British and females outnumbered males, and the authors suggested that clonal diversity may have been underestimated. A significant rise in spike-specific TCR breadth and depth was observed after two AZD1222 doses relative to day 0 and relative to MenACWY recipients. Epitopes outside the regions mutated in the B.1.351 and B.1.1.7 variants were reportedly recognized by nearly half of the unique spike-specific TCRs. In the small 56-69-year group, the increase in depth fell short of significance, most likely because of low power. Conclusions about previously exposed vaccinees are limited because only five to seven AZD1222 recipients were SARS-CoV-2 seropositive at baseline.

Taken with the paper, the label for time point translates to: baseline before first vaccination. The intended sense of this specimen's treatment or condition label: meningococcal conjugate vaccine given as trial control. The vaccinee samples were drawn from two UK trials, COV001 and COV002, one of which was a single-blind randomized controlled phase 2/3 trial testing AZD1222 (ChAdOx1 nCoV-19) in healthy adults. Trial participant PBMC samples were collected at day 0 and day 28 after the second dose for TCRbeta chain sequencing. Relative to germline, V is 9 bases shorter and J is 3 bases shorter, with 25 bases between their ends. Its CDR3 holds 17 amino acids, cysteine through phenylalanine. Solely the CDR3 DNA is kept, with 51 bases framed from the first base. Taken from the germline V gene (reference sequence), the CDR1 and CDR2 loops are LNHDA and SQIVND. In this sample, this clone turned up once. Its antigen remains undetermined. Base qualities are not provided; no much larger clone lies one nucleotide away.

The CDR3 regions of human TCRbeta chains were analyzed by immunosequencing. On the study's bioinformatics: Repertoire TCRs were matched against a reference library of SARS-CoV-2-specific TCRs generated with the MIRA antigen-specificity platform. Breadth was defined as the fraction of unique TCRs that were SARS-CoV-2-associated. Depth was defined as the fraction of total T cells that were SARS-CoV-2-associated. Each spike-specific TCR was assigned to its reactive spike region and to a CD4 or CD8 class using the MIRA data. Log10-transformed breadth and depth values were compared by one-way ANOVA with Sidak's multiple comparisons tests. This immuneACCESS table, as held by TCRdb, lists in-frame sequences with V and J called but not all clones. Of the missing ones, under half trace to an unresolved V gene in checked studies; the others have no known cause. V, J and clone size derive from that table, while D and trimming were established from the DNA sequence. Counted in this sample were roughly 90,000 clones; 80% to 95% of them appeared once. Of the sample, less than 5.5% is held by the ten largest clones.

This specimen was peripheral blood, taken on day 0 of MenACWY control vaccination. This receptor was taken from an adult in good health. The sequence joins TRBV19 to TRBJ2-3; TRBD2 could be the D gene, as 7 bases match. The DNA sequence reads TGTGCCAGGATAGAAAAAGGGGGGGGCCCTGGGACAGATACGCAGTATTTT. Translated, it reads CARIEKGGGPGTDTQYF.